The following is a TCR beta chain sequence with its context. Its antigen remains unknown. The junction departs from the called germline gene at one end, perhaps through a read error. The data were obtained in a study of T cell responses to AZD1222 COVID-19 vaccine. As for the study in general: Pooling of second doses given at about 4 or about 12 weeks was done. Overall study results and limits: Baseline seropositivity characterized only a handful of AZD1222 recipients. Donors in the cohort were predominantly white British and more often female, and clonal diversity was possibly underestimated.

Profiling relied on immunoSEQ multiplex PCR, and the TCRdb table lists in-frame clones only, not all of them. The repertoire holds under 80,000 clones, about 87% seen once, with less than 20% in the top ten. Germline CDR1 KGHDR, CDR2 SFDVKD. The CDR3 length is 16 residues. The sequences come from peripheral blood, collected on day 0 of AZD1222 vaccination. The rearrangement links TRBV24-1 to TRBJ2-1, with a tentative D call TRBD2 (6 bases). This sequence was found in an adult in good health. The DNA of the CDR3 is TGTGCCACCAGTGATTCTCGCCGGGACTCCCACAATGAGCAGTTCTTC. It specifies CATSDSRRDSHNEQFF.